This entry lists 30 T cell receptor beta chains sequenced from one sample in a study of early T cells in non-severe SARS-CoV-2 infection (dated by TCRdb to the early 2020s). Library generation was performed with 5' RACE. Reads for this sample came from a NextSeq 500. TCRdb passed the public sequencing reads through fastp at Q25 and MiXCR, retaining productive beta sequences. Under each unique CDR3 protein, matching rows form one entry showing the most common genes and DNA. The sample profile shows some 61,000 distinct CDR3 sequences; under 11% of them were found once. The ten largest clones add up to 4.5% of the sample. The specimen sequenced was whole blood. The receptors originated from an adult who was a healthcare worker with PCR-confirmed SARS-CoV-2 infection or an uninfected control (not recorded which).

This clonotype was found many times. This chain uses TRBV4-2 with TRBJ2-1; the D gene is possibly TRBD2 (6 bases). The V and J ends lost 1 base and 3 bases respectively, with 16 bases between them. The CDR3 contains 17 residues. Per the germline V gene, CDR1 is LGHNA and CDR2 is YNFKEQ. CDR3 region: CASSQVSETGGYNEQFF. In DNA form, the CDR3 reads TGTGCCAGCAGCCAAGTTAGCGAGACCGGGGGCTACAATGAGCAGTTCTTC.

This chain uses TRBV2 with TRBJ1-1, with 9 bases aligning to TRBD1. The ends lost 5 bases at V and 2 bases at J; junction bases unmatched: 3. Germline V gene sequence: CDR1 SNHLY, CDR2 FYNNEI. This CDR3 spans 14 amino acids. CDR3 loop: CASSLDRGNTEAFF. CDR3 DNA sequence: TGTGCCAGCAGTCTGGACAGGGGTAACACTGAAGCTTTCTTT.

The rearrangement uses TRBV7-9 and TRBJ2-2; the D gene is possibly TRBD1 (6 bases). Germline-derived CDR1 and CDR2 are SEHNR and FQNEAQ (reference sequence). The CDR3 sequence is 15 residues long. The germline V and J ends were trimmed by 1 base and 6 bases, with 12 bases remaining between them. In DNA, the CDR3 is TGTGCCAGCAGCTTAGAGGGGGTTCGCGCCGGGGAGCTGTTTTTT. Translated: CASSLEGVRAGELFF.

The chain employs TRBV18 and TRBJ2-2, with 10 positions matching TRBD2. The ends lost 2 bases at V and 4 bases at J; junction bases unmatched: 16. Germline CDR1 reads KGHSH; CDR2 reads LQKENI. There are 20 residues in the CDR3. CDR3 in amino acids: CASSPFREKREGRRTGELFF. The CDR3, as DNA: TGTGCCAGCTCACCATTCCGGGAGAAGCGGGAGGGCCGTCGCACCGGGGAGCTGTTTTTT.

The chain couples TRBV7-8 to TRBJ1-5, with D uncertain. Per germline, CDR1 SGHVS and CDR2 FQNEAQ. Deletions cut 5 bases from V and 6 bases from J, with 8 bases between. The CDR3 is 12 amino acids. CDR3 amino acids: CASSRRSQPQHF. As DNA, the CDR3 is TGTGCCAGCAGCCGAAGGTCTCAGCCCCAGCATTTT.

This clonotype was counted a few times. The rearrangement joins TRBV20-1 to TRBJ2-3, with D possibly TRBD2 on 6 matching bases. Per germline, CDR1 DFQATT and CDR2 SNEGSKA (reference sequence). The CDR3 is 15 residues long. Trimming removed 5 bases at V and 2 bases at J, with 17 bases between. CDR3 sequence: CSAGPGAGNTDTQYF. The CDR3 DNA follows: TGCAGTGCTGGACCCGGGGCGGGGAACACAGATACGCAGTATTTT.

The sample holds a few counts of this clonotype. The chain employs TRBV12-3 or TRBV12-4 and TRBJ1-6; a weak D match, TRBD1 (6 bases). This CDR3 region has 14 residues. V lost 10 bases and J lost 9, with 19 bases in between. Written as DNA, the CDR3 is TGTGCCACCCAGTCACAGGGAGGTAGTTCACCCCTCCACTTT. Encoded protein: CATQSQGGSSPLHF.

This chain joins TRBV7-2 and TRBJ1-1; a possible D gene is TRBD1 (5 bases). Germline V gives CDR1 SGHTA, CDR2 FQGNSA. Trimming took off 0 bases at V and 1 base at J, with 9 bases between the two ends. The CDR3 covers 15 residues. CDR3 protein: CASSLAGVSNTEAFF. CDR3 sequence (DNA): TGTGCCAGCAGCTTAGCAGGGGTCTCGAACACTGAAGCTTTCTTT.

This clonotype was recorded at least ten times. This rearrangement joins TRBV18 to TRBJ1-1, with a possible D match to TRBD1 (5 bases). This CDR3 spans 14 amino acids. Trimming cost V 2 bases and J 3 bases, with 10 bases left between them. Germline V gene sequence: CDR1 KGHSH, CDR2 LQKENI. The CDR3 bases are TGTGCCAGCTCACCAGACAGAGGGTACACTGAAGCTTTCTTT. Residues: CASSPDRGYTEAFF.

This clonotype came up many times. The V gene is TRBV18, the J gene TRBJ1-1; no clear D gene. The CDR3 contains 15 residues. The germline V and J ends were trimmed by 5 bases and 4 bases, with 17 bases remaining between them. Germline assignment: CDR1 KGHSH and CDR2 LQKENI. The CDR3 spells CASSDALKSLTEAFF. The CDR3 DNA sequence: TGTGCCAGCTCAGACGCGTTGAAGAGTCTCACTGAAGCTTTCTTT.

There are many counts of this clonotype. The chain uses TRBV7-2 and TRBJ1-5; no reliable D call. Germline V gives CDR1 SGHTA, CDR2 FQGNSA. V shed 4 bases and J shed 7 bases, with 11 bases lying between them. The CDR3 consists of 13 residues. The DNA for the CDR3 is TGTGCCAGCAGCTATTACAGCGACCAGCCCCAGCATTTT. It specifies CASSYYSDQPQHF.

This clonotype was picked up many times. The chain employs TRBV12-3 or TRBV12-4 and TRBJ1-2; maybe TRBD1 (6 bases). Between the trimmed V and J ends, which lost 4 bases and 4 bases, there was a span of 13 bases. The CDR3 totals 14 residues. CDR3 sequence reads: CASSSGGLGYGYTF. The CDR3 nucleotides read TGTGCCAGCAGTTCTGGGGGGCTTGGCTATGGCTACACCTTC.

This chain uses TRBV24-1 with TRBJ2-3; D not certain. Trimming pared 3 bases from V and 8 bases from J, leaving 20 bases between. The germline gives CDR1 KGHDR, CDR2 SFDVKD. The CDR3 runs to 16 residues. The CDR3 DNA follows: TGTGCCACCAGTGATATAACTCGGACGGGCGGTCGTACGCAGTATTTT. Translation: CATSDITRTGGRTQYF.

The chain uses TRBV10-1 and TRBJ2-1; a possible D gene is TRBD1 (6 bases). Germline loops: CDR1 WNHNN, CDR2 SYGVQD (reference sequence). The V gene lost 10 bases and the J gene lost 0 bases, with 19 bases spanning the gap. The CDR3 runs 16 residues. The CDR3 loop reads CANFLDRLSSYNEQFF. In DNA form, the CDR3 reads TGCGCCAACTTTTTAGACAGGCTGTCCTCCTACAATGAGCAGTTCTTC.

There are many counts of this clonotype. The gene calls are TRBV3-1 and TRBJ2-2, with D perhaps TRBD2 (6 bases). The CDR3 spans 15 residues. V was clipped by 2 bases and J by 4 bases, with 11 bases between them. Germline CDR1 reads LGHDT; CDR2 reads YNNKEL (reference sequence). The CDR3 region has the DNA TGTGCCAGCAGCCAAAGGACTATCTTCACCGGGGAGCTGTTTTTT. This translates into CASSQRTIFTGELFF.

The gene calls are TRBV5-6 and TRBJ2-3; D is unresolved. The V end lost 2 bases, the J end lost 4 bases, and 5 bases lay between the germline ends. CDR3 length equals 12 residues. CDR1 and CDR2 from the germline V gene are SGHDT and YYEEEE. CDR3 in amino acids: CASSFIADTQYF. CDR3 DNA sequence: TGTGCCAGCAGCTTTATCGCAGATACGCAGTATTTT.

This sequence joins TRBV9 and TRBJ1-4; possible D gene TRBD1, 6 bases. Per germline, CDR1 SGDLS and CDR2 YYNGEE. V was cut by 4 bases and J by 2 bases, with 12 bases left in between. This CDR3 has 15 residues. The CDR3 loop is CASSSQGNTNEKLFF. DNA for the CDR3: TGTGCCAGCAGCTCTCAGGGGAATACTAATGAAAAACTGTTTTTT.

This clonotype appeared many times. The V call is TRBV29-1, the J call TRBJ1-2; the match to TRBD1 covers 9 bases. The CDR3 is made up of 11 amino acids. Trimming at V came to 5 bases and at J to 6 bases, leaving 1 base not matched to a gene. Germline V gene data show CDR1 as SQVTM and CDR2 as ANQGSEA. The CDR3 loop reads CSVRQGDGYTF. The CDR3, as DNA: TGCAGCGTTCGACAGGGGGATGGCTACACCTTC.

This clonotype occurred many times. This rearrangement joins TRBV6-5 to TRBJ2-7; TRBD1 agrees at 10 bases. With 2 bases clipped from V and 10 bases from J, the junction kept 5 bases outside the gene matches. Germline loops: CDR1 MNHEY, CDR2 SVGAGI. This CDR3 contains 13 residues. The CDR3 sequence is CASSYVRDRGQYF. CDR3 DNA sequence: TGTGCCAGCAGTTACGTGCGGGACAGGGGTCAGTACTTC.

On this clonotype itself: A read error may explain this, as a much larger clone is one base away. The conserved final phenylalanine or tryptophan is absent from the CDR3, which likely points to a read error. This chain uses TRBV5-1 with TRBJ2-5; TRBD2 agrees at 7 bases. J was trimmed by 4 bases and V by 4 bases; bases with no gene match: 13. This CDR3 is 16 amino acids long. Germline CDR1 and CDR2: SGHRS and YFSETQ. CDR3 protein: CASSPTGKRGGETQYY. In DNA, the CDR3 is TGCGCCAGCAGCCCTACCGGGAAGCGGGGAGGAGAGACCCAGTACTAC.

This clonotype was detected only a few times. The CDR3 region is CASNPGVAGVVGELFF. CDR3 nucleotide sequence: TGTGCCAGCAATCCCGGAGTAGCGGGAGTTGTCGGGGAGCTGTTTTTT. This chain links TRBV12-3 or TRBV12-4 with TRBJ2-2, with TRBD2 matching 9 bases. V gave up 7 bases and J gave up 7 bases; unmatched junction bases: 13. CDR3 size: 16 residues.

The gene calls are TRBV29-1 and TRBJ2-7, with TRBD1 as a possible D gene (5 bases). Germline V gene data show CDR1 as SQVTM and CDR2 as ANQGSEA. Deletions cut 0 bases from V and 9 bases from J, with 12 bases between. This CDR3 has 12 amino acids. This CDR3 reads CSVEDSWGVQYF. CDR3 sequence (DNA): TGCAGCGTTGAAGATTCTTGGGGCGTGCAGTACTTC.

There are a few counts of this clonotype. This CDR3 is CASTRQGVDTGELFF. The CDR3 DNA sequence: TGTGCCAGCACTCGACAGGGGGTGGACACCGGGGAGCTGTTTTTT. V gene TRBV2 combines with J gene TRBJ2-2; 9 positions agree with TRBD1. The V gene's germline CDR1 is SNHLY and CDR2 FYNNEI. This CDR3 region has 15 residues. With V trimmed by 7 bases and J by 3 bases, 6 bases remained unmatched.

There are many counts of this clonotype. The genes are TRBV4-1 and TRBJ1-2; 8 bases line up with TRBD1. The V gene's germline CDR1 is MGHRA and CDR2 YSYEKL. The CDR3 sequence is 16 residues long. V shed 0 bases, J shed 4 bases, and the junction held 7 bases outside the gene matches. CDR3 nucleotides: TGCGCCAGCAGCCAAGAAAGACAGGGGTTGGTCTATGGCTACACCTTC. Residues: CASSQERQGLVYGYTF.

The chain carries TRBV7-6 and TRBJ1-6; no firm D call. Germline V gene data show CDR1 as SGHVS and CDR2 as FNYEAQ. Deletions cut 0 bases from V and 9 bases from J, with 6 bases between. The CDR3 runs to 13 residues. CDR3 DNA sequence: TGTGCCAGCAGCTTAGCGCCGGTTTCACCCCTCCACTTT. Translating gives CASSLAPVSPLHF. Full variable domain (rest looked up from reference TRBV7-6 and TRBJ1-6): GAGVSQSPRYKVTKRGQDVALRCDPISGHVSLYWYRQALGQGPEFLTYFNYEAQQDKSGLPNDRFSAERPEGSISTLTIQRTEQRDSAMYRCASSLAPVSPLHFGNGTRLTVT.

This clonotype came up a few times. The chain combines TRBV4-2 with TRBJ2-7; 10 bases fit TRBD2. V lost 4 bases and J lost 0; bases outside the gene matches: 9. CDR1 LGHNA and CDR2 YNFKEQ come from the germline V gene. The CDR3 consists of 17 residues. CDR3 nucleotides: TGTGCCAGCAGCCCCTTCAATAGCGGGGGGAGCTCCTACGAGCAGTACTTC. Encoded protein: CASSPFNSGGSSYEQYF.

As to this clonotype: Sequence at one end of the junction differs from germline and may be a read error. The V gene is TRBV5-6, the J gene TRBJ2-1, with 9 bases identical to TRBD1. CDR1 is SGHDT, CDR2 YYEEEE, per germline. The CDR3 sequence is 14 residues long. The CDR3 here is CTSSLSQGASEQFF. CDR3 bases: TGTACCAGCAGCTTATCACAGGGGGCGAGTGAGCAGTTCTTC.

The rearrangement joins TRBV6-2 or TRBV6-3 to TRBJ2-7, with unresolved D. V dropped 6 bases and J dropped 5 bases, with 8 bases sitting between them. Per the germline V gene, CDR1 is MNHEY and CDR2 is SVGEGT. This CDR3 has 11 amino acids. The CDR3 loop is CASSQSDEQYF. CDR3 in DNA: TGTGCCAGCAGCCAATCGGACGAGCAGTACTTC.

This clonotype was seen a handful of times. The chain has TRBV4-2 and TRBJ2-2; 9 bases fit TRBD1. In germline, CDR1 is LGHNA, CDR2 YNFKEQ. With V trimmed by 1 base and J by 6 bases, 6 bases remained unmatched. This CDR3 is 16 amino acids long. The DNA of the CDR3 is TGTGCCAGCAGCCAAGTGGACAGGGGATCGCCCGGGGAGCTGTTTTTT. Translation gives CASSQVDRGSPGELFF.

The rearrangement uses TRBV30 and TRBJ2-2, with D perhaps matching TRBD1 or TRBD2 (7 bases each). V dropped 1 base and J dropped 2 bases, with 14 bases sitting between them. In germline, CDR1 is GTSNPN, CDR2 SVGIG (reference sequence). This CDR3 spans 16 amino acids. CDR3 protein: CAWSGVRGGNTGELFF. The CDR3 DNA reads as TGTGCCTGGAGTGGGGTCAGGGGGGGAAACACCGGGGAGCTGTTTTTT. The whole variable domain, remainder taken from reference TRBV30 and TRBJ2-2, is SQTIHQWPATLVQPVGSPLSLECTVEGTSNPNLYWYRQAAGRGLQLLFYSVGIGQISSEVPQNLSASRPQDRQFILSSKKLLLSDSGFYLCAWSGVRGGNTGELFFGEGSRLTVL.